This T cell receptor (beta chain) emerged from a study of identical twins. General study findings and limits: It was out-of-frame TCR alpha sharing in monozygotic twins that models underestimated.

This clonotype has a handful of counts. The antigen is not known. The V and J ends lost 6 bases and 7 bases respectively, with 12 bases between them. CDR1 and CDR2 from the germline V gene are ENHRY and SYGVKD. The length of the CDR3 is 13 residues. TCRdb passed the 5' RACE reads through MiXCR, listing each CDR3 protein once. The table has about 100,000 distinct CDR3 sequences, about 5.6% seen once. The TCR sequence derives from a woman aged 50 to 60 in good health. The material sequenced was memory T cells sorted from blood. This chain links TRBV10-3 with TRBJ1-4; a possible D gene is TRBD1 (5 bases). The CDR3 sequence: CAIRDGRGEKLFF. The CDR3 DNA reads TGTGCCATCAGGGACGGTAGGGGTGAAAAACTGTTTTTT.